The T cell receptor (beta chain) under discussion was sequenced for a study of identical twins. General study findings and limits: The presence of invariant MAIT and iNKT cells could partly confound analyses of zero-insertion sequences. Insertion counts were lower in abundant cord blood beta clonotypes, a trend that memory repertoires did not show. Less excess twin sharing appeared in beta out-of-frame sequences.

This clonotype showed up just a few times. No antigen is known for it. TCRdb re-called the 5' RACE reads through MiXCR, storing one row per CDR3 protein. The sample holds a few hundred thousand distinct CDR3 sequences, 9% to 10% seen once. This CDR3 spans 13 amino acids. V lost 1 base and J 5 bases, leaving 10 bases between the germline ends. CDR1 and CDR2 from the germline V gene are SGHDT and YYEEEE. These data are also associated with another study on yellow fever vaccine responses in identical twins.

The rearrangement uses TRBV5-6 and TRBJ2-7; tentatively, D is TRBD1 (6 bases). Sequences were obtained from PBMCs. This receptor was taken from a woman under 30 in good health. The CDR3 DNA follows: TGTGCCAGCAGCTTGTCCGGGACAAACGAGCAGTACTTC. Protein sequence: CASSLSGTNEQYF.